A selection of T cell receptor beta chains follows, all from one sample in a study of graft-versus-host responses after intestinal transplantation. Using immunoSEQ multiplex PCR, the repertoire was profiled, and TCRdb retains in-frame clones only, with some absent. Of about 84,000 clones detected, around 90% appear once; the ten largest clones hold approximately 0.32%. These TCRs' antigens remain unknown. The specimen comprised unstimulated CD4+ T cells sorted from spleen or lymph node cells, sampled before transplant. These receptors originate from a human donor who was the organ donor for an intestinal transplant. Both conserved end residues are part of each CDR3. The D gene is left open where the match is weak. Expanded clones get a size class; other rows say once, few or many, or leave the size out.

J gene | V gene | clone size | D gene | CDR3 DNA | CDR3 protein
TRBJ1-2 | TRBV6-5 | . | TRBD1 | TGTGCCAGCAGTTACCCTAACCGGGACAGGGATGGCTACACCTTC | CASSYPNRDRDGYTF
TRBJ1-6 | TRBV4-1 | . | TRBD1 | TGCGCCAGCAGCCAAGGGCCAGGGGGCGCTTCACCCCTCCACTTT | CASSQGPGGASPLHF
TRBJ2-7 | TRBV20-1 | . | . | TGCAGTGCTAGAGCAGGCTACGAGCAGTACTTC | CSARAGYEQYF
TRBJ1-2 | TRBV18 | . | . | TGTGCCAGCTCACCATTTTACACAGGCCCGTCCTATGGCTACACCTTC | CASSPFYTGPSYGYTF
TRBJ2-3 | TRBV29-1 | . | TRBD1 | TGCAGCGTTGAGGGACAGGGAAGCACAGATACGCAGTATTTT | CSVEGQGSTDTQYF
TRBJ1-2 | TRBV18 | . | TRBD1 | TGTGCCAGCTCACTGACAGGGGGCGCGGCTAACTATGGCTACACCTTC | CASSLTGGAANYGYTF
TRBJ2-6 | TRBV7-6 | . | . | TGTGCCAGCAGCTCGCTACGGGGATCTGGGGCCAACGTCCTGACTTTC | CASSSLRGSGANVLTF
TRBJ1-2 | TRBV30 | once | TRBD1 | TGTGCCTGGAGTGCGCCGGGACAGAGTTACTATGGCTACACCTTC | CAWSAPGQSYYGYTF
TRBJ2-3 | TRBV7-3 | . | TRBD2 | TGTGCCAGCAGTCCCGGGACTAAATTTGACACGCAGTATTTT | CASSPGTKFDTQYF
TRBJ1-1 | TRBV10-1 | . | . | TGCGCCACCACCACAGGGATGAACACTGAAGCTTTCTTT | CATTTGMNTEAFF
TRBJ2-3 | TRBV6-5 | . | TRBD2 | TGTGCCAGCAGACTGGGACTAGCTATGGATACGCAGTATTTT | CASRLGLAMDTQYF
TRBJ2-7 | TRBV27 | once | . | TGTGCCAGCAGTTTGACATCCTCCTACGAGCAGTACTTC | CASSLTSSYEQYF
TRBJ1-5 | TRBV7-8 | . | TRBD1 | TGTGCCATCAAGGACCGATACCGGGACAGGGACCATCAGCCCCAGCATTTT | CAIKDRYRDRDHQPQHF
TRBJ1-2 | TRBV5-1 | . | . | TGCGCCAGCAGCTTGGCCCCGGGAGGGGTGGCTAACTATGGCTACACCTTC | CASSLAPGGVANYGYTF
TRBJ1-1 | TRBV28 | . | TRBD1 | TGTGCCAGCAGTTTAGCCGGACAGGGCTTGATGAACACTGAAGCTTTCTTT | CASSLAGQGLMNTEAFF
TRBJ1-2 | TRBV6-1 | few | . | TGTGCCAGCATTTACAGTGTAAACTATGGCTACACCTTC | CASIYSVNYGYTF
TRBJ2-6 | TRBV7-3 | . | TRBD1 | TGTGCCAGTGGACAGGGGGCCTCTGGGGCCAACGTCCTGACTTTC | CASGQGASGANVLTF
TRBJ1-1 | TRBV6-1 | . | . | TGTGCCAGCAGTCGAGCCCCTTTATTCGAAGCTTTCTTT | CASSRAPLFEAFF
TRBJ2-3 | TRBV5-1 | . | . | TGCGCCAGCAGCGTGCGGGACTTTCGGAGCACAGATACGCAGTATTTT | CASSVRDFRSTDTQYF
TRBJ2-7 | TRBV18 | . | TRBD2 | TGTGCCAGCTCATTCGGGGCTAGCGGGAGTGACAGCTCCTACGAGCAGTACTTC | CASSFGASGSDSSYEQYF
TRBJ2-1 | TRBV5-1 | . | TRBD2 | TGCGCCAGCAGCACAGGACTAGCGGGGGGGACCTACAATGAGCAGTTCTTC | CASSTGLAGGTYNEQFF
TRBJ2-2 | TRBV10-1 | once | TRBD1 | TGCGCCAGCAGTAGGACAGGGGGCACCGGGGAGCTGTTTTTT | CASSRTGGTGELFF
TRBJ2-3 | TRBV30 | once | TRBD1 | TGTGCCTGGAGTCCACAGGGGCATACGCAGTATTTT | CAWSPQGHTQYF
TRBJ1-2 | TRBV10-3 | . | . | TGTGCCATCAGTGATGGTCGGGGTCCTGGCTACACCTTC | CAISDGRGPGYTF
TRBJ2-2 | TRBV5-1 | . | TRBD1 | TGCGCCAGCAGCTTTTGGACAGGGCCCGGGGAGCTGTTTTTT | CASSFWTGPGELFF
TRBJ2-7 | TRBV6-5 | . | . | TGTGCCAGCGGCAACTATCCGGGAACCAACGAGCAGTACTTC | CASGNYPGTNEQYF
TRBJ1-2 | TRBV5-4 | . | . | TGTGCCAGCAGCTTTGGAACGGAGGGGCCCATTTATGGCTACACCTTC | CASSFGTEGPIYGYTF
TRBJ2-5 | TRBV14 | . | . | TGTGCCAGCAGCCAACTGGAGACCCAGTACTTC | CASSQLETQYF
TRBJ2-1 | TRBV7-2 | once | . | TGTGCCAGCAACACTGGGCTAGCGCCCTACAATGAGCAGTTCTTC | CASNTGLAPYNEQFF
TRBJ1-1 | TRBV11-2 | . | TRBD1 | TGTGCCAGCAGCAGAAGGACAGGGAACACTGAAGCTTTCTTT | CASSRRTGNTEAFF
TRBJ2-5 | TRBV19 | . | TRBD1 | TGTGCCAGTAGTCTGCTGACAGGGAGTGGTGGAGAGACCCAGTACTTC | CASSLLTGSGGETQYF
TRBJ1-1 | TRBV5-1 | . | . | TGCGCCAGCAGCTTTTTACAGGGCCCGAACACTGAAGCTTTCTTT | CASSFLQGPNTEAFF
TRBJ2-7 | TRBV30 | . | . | TGTGCCTGGAGTGTAAGAGCGGGCCTCTACGAGCAGTACTTC | CAWSVRAGLYEQYF
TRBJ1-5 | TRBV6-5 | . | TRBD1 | TGTGCCAGCAGATACATACAGGGGGCTGGCAATCAGCCCCAGCATTTT | CASRYIQGAGNQPQHF
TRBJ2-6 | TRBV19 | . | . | TGTGCCAGTAGTATACAGGTCGGGGAGGCAGGGGCCAACGTCCTGACTTTC | CASSIQVGEAGANVLTF
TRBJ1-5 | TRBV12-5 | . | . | TGTGCTAGTGGACAGGGCAATCAGCCCCAGCATTTT | CASGQGNQPQHF
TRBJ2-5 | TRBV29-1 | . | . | TGCAGCGTTGAAGTTCCTCGAGAGACCCAGTACTTC | CSVEVPRETQYF
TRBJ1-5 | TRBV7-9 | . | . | TGTGCCAGCAGCGCTGCGGCGGGCAATCAGTCCCAGCATTTT | CASSAAAGNQSQHF
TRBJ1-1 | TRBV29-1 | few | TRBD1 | TGCAGCGGAGGGGACAGGGTTTCTAGAGCTTTCTTT | CSGGDRVSRAFF
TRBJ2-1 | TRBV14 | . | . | TGTGCCAGCAGCCACGAGGAACGGATCCCCTCCTACAATGAGCAGTTCTTC | CASSHEERIPSYNEQFF
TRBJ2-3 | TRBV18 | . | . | TGTGCCAGCTCAGGCCAGGGTCATGGCCGAGGTTCAGATACGCAGTATTTT | CASSGQGHGRGSDTQYF
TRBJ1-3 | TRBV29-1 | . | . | TGCAGCGTTGGAGCCAACTCTGGAAACACCATATATTTT | CSVGANSGNTIYF
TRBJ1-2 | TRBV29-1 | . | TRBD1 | TGCAGCGTGTCGCTGACAGGGACGGGCTATGGCTACACCTTC | CSVSLTGTGYGYTF
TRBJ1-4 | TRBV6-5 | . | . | TGTGCCAGCAGTTACGATATAAGGCAGCGGAATGAAAAACTGTTTTTT | CASSYDIRQRNEKLFF
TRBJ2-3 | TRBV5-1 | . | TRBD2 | TGCGCCAGCAGCTTGGAGAAGGGACTAGTTCATACGCAGTATTTT | CASSLEKGLVHTQYF
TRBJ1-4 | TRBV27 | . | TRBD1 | TGTGCCAGCAGCCGGGACAGGGGTGAAAAACTGTTTTTT | CASSRDRGEKLFF